This T cell receptor (beta chain) was identified during a study of T cells in Graves' hyperthyroidism and ophthalmopathy. The V gene lost 0 bases and the J gene lost 10 bases, with 11 bases spanning the gap. The germline V gene has CDR1 SGHRS and CDR2 YFSETQ. This CDR3 contains 13 residues. Amplification of TCR beta CDR3 regions used RNA as the template. RT-PCR in the first round (using the HTBI primer set) targeted the TCR CDR3. TCRdb processed the multiplex PCR reads anew with MiXCR; each CDR3 protein has one entry. The sample shows fewer than 400,000 distinct CDR3 sequences, 25% of them seen only once. About this clonotype itself: Since a much larger clone is just one base distant, this may be a read error.

Input material: blood. V is TRBV5-1 and J is TRBJ2-1; no clear D gene. This clonotype was obtained from a man aged 50-60 years with Graves' hyperthyroidism. Written as DNA, the CDR3 is TGCGCCAGCAGCTTGGCCCCGGGCTACGAGCAGTTCTTC. It codes for CASSLAPGYEQFF. Full variable domain (outside the CDR3, taken from reference TRBV5-1 and TRBJ2-1): KAGVTQTPRYLIKTRGQQVTLSCSPISGHRSVSWYQQTPGQGLQFLFEYFSETQRNKGNFPGRFSGRQFSNSRSEMNVSTLELGDSALYLCASSLAPGYEQFFGPGTRLTVL.